Given below is one TCR beta chain in context. The record originates from a study of technical replicates of blood from a few donors. CDR1 is MNHEY and CDR2 is SMNVEV in the germline V gene (reference sequence). The CDR3 contains 15 residues. V lost 6 bases, J lost 5 bases, and 19 bases lay in between. The assay was immunoSEQ multiplex PCR, and TCRdb's table has in-frame clones only and misses some. The data show about 70,000 clones, about 94% seen once. The V call is TRBV27, the J call TRBJ2-5; D remains unclear. This TCR derives from a human donor in good health. Sequenced sample: T cells isolated from PBMCs. The CDR3, as DNA: TGTGCCAGCAGACTTATCGCGTCGCGGTGGGAGACCCAGTACTTC. Its protein is CASRLIASRWETQYF.